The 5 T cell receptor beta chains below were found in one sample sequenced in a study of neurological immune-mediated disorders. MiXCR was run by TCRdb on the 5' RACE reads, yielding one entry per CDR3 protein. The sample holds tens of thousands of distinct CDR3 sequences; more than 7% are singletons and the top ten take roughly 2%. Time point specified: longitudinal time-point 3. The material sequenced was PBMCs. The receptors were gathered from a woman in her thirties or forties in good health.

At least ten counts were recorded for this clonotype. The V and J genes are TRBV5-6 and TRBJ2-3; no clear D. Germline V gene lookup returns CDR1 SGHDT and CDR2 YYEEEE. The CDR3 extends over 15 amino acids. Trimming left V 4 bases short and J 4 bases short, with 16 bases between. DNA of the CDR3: TGTGCCAGCAGCCCCGGGCCCTCCGGAGCAGATACGCAGTATTTT. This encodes CASSPGPSGADTQYF.

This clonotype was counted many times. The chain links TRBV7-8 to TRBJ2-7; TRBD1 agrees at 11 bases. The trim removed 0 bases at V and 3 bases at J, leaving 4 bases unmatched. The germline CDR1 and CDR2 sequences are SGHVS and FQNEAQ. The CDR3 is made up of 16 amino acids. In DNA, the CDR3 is TGTGCCAGCAGCTTAGCGGAGGGACAGGGGGGCTACGAGCAGTACTTC. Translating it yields CASSLAEGQGGYEQYF.

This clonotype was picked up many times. CDR3 in DNA: TGTGCCAGCAGGCCAGGGCGGACCCAGTACTTC. This sequence encodes CASRPGRTQYF. The chain uses TRBV25-1 and TRBJ2-5; tentative D call: TRBD1 (5 bases). The V end was cut by 6 bases, the J end by 7 bases, with 9 bases between. Germline values: CDR1 MGHDK, CDR2 SYGVNS. The CDR3 has 11 residues.

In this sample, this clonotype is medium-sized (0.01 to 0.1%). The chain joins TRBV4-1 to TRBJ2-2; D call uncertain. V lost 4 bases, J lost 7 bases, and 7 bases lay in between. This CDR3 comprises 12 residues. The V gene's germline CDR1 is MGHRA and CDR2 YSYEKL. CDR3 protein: CASSPDDGELFF. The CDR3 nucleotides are TGCGCCAGCAGCCCAGACGACGGGGAGCTGTTTTTT.

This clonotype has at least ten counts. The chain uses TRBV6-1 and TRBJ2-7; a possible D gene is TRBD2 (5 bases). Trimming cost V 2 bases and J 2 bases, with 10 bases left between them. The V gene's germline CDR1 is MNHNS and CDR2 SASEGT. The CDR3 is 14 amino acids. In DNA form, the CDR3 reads TGTGCCAGCAGTGAATCGGGATTTACCTACGAGCAGTACTTC. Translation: CASSESGFTYEQYF.